The rows below give T cell receptor beta chains drawn from one sample of a study of T cell repertoires in cytomegalovirus infection. One entry per CDR3 protein, called by TCRdb with MiXCR from the reads. The table includes about 830,000 distinct CDR3 sequences, about 30% detected once. Their antigens are not known. This specimen consisted of cultured CD8+ T cells from PBMCs, obtained from culture after CMV antigen stimulation. Receptor source: a human donor in good health (CMV status not recorded). Some clones in this sample may be carry-over from other donors' samples. Both conserved end residues are part of each CDR3. A D gene is named only where the DNA matches it firmly. Clone size appears in some rows only: once, few, many, or a class for an expanded clone.

D	size	J	V	CDR3	DNA
TRBD1	many	TRBJ2-3	TRBV7-2	CASSLADRVTDTQYF	TGTGCCAGCAGCTTAGCAGACAGGGTCACAGATACGCAGTATTTT
.	.	TRBJ1-2	TRBV11-2	CASSSRGTLYGYTF	TGTGCCAGCAGCTCCAGAGGGACTCTCTATGGCTACACCTTC
TRBD2	.	TRBJ2-4	TRBV6-1	CASSEASGGAGAKNIQYF	TGTGCCAGCAGTGAAGCTAGCGGGGGGGCGGGAGCCAAAAACATTCAGTACTTC
.	few	TRBJ1-2	TRBV9	CASSGVQGYYGYTF	TGTGCCAGCAGCGGAGTGCAGGGTTACTATGGCTACACCTTC
TRBD1	few	TRBJ1-2	TRBV27	CASSSVTSGQGQDGYTF	TGTGCCAGCAGTTCGGTTACCTCGGGACAGGGACAGGATGGCTACACCTTC
TRBD2	few	TRBJ2-1	TRBV4-2	CASSRRGSGGAYNEQFF	TGTGCCAGCAGCCGTAGGGGGAGCGGGGGGGCTTACAATGAGCAGTTCTTC
.	.	TRBJ1-2	TRBV11-1	CASSVGTARPYTF	TGTGCCAGCAGCGTCGGGACGGCCCGACCCTACACCTTC
.	.	TRBJ2-1	TRBV15	CATSDLAAGEQFF	TGTGCCACCAGTGATTTAGCGGCGGGTGAGCAGTTCTTC
.	.	TRBJ1-1	TRBV5-1	CASSKGREAFF	TGCGCCAGCAGCAAGGGGAGGGAAGCTTTCTTT
.	few	TRBJ2-1	TRBV4-1	CASSQGLTNEQFF	TGCGCCAGCAGCCAAGGGTTAACAAATGAGCAGTTCTTC
TRBD1	few	TRBJ2-1	TRBV27	CASSFGQGSDEQFF	TGTGCCAGCAGTTTCGGACAGGGGAGTGATGAGCAGTTCTTC
.	many	TRBJ2-3	TRBV27	CASSLSPGTDTQYF	TGTGCCAGCAGTTTATCCCCTGGCACAGATACGCAGTATTTT
TRBD1	few	TRBJ1-4	TRBV5-6	CASSRGRDRGRSNEKLFF	TGTGCCAGCAGCCGTGGCCGGGACAGGGGGCGCAGTAATGAAAAACTGTTTTTT
.	once	TRBJ2-1	TRBV6-1	CVSSEHDTYSYNEQFF	TGTGTCAGCAGTGAACATGATACTTACTCCTACAATGAGCAGTTCTTC
TRBD1	many	TRBJ1-1	TRBV5-1	CASSLGQGSTEAFF	TGTGCCAGCAGCTTAGGACAGGGGAGCACTGAAGCTTTCTTT
TRBD1	few	TRBJ2-7	TRBV7-9	CASSLDGQATDSYEQYF	TGTGCCAGCAGCTTAGATGGACAGGCGACTGACTCCTACGAGCAGTACTTC
TRBD1	once	TRBJ2-3	TRBV9	CASSLGQARVDTQYF	TGTGCCAGCAGCTTGGGACAGGCTCGCGTTGATACGCAGTATTTT
.	.	TRBJ2-7	TRBV7-9	CASSLERGIYEQYF	TGTGCCAGCAGCTTAGAAAGGGGTATCTACGAGCAGTACTTC
.	few	TRBJ2-7	TRBV11-2	CASSLGSRTGEQYF	TGTGCCAGCAGCTTAGGCTCTCGGACGGGCGAGCAGTACTTC
.	few	TRBJ2-1	TRBV29-1	CSVEDGWNEQFF	TGCAGCGTTGAGGACGGATGGAATGAGCAGTTCTTC
TRBD1	few	TRBJ1-1	TRBV12-5	CASGFEGQTNTEAFF	TGTGCTAGTGGTTTTGAGGGACAGACGAACACTGAAGCTTTCTTT
TRBD1	.	TRBJ2-7	TRBV12-3/TRBV12-4	CASRVGTGSNEQYF	TGTGCCAGCAGGGTGGGGACAGGGTCTAACGAGCAGTACTTC
TRBD1	many	TRBJ1-6	TRBV7-2	CASSLGFRGRGSYNSPLHF	TGTGCCAGCAGCTTAGGTTTCAGGGGGCGGGGTTCCTATAATTCACCCCTCCACTTT
.	.	TRBJ2-5	TRBV4-1	CASSPAAWGSPETQYF	TGCGCCAGCAGCCCTGCAGCGTGGGGGTCCCCGGAGACCCAGTACTTC
.	.	TRBJ1-5	TRBV24-1	CATSWGPNQPQHF	TGTGCCACCAGTTGGGGGCCCAATCAGCCCCAGCATTTT
TRBD2	.	TRBJ2-1	TRBV7-8	CASSLALAGGSSYNEQFF	TGTGCCAGCAGCTTAGCTTTAGCGGGGGGAAGCTCCTACAATGAGCAGTTCTTC
.	few	TRBJ1-4	TRBV28	CASSFRTAINEKLFF	TGTGCCAGCAGTTTCAGGACAGCTATAAATGAAAAACTGTTTTTT
.	few	TRBJ1-2	TRBV7-9	CASSLALSSGYGYTF	TGTGCCAGCAGCTTAGCGCTGTCGTCGGGCTATGGCTACACCTTC
TRBD2	.	TRBJ2-5	TRBV20-1	CSARWTSGIYQETQYF	TGCAGTGCTAGGTGGACTAGCGGAATTTACCAAGAGACCCAGTACTTC
.	few	TRBJ1-5	TRBV7-2	CASSPGTRYSNQPQHF	TGTGCCAGCAGCCCGGGGACACGATATAGCAATCAGCCCCAGCATTTT
.	once	TRBJ1-6	TRBV14	CASSQARLPTKSSPLHF	TGTGCCAGCAGCCAAGCTCGGTTGCCGACAAAGAGTTCACCCCTCCACTTT
.	few	TRBJ1-1	TRBV6-1	CASPPYRQSGGIQDTEAFF	TGTGCCAGCCCCCCTTATAGACAGTCCGGTGGGATCCAGGACACTGAAGCTTTCTTT
TRBD1	.	TRBJ1-6	TRBV20-1	CSAPTRDRGLWSPLHF	TGCAGTGCTCCCACCCGGGACAGGGGATTATGGTCACCCCTCCACTTT
.	.	TRBJ2-1	TRBV29-1	CSAGTVATYNEQFF	TGCAGCGCCGGGACGGTGGCCACCTACAATGAGCAGTTCTTC
.	few	TRBJ2-1	TRBV7-2	CASSSGPHNEQFF	TGTGCCAGCAGCTCAGGACCGCACAATGAGCAGTTCTTC
.	.	TRBJ1-5	TRBV28	CASSLWGQTYSNQPQHF	TGTGCCAGCAGTTTATGGGGCCAGACTTATAGCAATCAGCCCCAGCATTTT
.	.	TRBJ1-1	TRBV12-3/TRBV12-4	CASPRSPPDDPGLGAFF	TGTGCCAGCCCACGTTCGCCTCCGGACGACCCGGGTCTGGGGGCTTTCTTT
TRBD1	few	TRBJ1-5	TRBV6-1	CASSEWDRGSNQPQHF	TGTGCCAGCAGTGAATGGGACAGGGGCTCCAATCAGCCCCAGCATTTT
.	.	TRBJ2-2	TRBV7-9	CASSFGLRNTGELFF	TGTGCCAGCAGCTTCGGACTAAGGAACACCGGGGAGCTGTTTTTT
TRBD1	few	TRBJ2-7	TRBV2	CASSDLPGQGYEQYF	TGTGCCAGCAGTGATCTGCCGGGACAGGGTTACGAGCAGTACTTC
.	.	TRBJ2-2	TRBV7-9	CASRGEEGANTGELFF	TGTGCCAGCAGGGGTGAGGAGGGGGCAAACACCGGGGAGCTGTTTTTT
.	few	TRBJ2-1	TRBV5-1	CASSLGEGSYNEQFF	TGCGCCAGCAGCTTGGGGGAAGGCTCCTACAATGAGCAGTTCTTC